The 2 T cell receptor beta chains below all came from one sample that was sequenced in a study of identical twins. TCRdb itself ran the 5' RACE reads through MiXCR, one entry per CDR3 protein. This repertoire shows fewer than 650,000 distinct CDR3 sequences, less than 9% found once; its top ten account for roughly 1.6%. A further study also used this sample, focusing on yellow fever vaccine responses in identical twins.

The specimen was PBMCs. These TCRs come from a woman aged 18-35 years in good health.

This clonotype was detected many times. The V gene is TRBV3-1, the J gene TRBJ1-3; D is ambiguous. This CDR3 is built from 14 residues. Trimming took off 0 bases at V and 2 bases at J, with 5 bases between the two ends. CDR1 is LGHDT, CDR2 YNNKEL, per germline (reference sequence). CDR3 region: CASSQDQTGNTIYF. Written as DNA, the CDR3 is TGTGCCAGCAGCCAAGATCAGACTGGAAACACCATATATTTT.

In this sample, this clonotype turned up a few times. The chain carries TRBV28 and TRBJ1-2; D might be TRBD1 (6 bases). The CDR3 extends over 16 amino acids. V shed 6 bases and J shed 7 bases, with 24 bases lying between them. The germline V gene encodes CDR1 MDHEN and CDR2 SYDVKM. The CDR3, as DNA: TGTGCCAGCAGCGCGGGTGGACAGACTGAAACTATTGGCTACACCTTC. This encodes CASSAGGQTETIGYTF.